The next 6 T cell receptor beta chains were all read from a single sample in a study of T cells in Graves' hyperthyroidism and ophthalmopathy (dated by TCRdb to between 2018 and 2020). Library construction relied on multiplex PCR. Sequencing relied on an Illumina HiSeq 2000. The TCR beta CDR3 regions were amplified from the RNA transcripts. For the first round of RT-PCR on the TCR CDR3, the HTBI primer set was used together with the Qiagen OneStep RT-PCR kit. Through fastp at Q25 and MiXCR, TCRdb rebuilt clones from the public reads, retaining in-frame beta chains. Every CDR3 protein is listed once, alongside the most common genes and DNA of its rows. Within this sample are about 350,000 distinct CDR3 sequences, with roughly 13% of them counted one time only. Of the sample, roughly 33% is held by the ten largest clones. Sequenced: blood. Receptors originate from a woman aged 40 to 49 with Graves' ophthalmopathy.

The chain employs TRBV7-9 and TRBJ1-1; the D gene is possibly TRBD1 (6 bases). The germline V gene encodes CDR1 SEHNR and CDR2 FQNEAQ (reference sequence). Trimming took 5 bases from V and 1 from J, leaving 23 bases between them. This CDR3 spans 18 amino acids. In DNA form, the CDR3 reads TGTGCCAGCAGCCCGCCTTTTGTGACAGGACCTACGAACACTGAAGCTTTCTTT. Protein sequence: CASSPPFVTGPTNTEAFF.

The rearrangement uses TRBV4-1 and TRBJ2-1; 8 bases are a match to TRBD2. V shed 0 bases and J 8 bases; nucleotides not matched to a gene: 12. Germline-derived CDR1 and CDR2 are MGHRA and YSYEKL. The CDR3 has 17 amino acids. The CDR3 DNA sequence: TGCGCCAGCAGCCAAGATTTTCCCAGCGGGGGATTCGATGAGCAGTTCTTC. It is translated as CASSQDFPSGGFDEQFF.

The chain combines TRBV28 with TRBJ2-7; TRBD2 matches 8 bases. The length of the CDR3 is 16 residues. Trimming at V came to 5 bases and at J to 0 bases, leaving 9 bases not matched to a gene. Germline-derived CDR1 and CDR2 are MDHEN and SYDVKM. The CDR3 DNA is TGTGCCAGCAGTGGGGGGTCGGGGGGGTTCTCCTACGAGCAGTACTTC. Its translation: CASSGGSGGFSYEQYF.

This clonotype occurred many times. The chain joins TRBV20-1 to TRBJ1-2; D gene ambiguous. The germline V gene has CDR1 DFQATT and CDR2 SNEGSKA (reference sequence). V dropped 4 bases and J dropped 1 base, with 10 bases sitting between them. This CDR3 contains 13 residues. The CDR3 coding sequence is TGCAGTGCTATCAACAGCCGTAACTATGGCTACACCTTC. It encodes CSAINSRNYGYTF.

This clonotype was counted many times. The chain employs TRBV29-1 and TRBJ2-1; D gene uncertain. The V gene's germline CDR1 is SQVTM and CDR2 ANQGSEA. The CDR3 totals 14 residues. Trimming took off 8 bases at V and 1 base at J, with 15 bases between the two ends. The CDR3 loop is CSPPWRLSYNEQFF. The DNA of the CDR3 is TGCAGCCCCCCATGGCGGTTATCCTACAATGAGCAGTTCTTC.

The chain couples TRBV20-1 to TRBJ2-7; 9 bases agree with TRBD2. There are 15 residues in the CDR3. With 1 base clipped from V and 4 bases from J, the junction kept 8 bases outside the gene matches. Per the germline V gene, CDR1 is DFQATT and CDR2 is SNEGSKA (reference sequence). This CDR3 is CSARGGGGGDYEQYF. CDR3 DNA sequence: TGCAGTGCTAGAGGCGGGGGGGGCGGTGATTACGAGCAGTACTTC.